This T cell receptor beta chain was obtained from a study of monozygotic twins with cystic fibrosis. Study-level findings and limits: V usage most resembled the co-twin in 13 of 16 pairs. Age, concordance and disease severity did not associate with shared CDR3 numbers. Nucleotide-identical clonotype sharing was significantly higher within monozygotic CF twin pairs than between unrelated CF individuals. Median Simpson clonality of 0.0095 suggested naive T cells predominated.

Profiling relied on immunoSEQ multiplex PCR, and the TCRdb table lists in-frame clones only, not all of them. Here the sample spans around 23,000 clones, less than 95% being singletons. Germline V gene data show CDR1 as SGHDN and CDR2 as FVKESK. This CDR3 is built from 13 residues. Trimming took off 1 base at V and 6 bases at J, with 6 bases between the two ends. Points on this clone: Its antigen remains unknown.

Material: blood. The chain is built from TRBV14 and TRBJ2-2; D is undetermined. The TCR originated in a girl aged 2 to 10 with cystic fibrosis. The DNA of the CDR3 is TGTGCCAGCAGCCAAGCGAGCTCCGGGGAGCTGTTTTTT. Amino acids: CASSQASSGELFF.